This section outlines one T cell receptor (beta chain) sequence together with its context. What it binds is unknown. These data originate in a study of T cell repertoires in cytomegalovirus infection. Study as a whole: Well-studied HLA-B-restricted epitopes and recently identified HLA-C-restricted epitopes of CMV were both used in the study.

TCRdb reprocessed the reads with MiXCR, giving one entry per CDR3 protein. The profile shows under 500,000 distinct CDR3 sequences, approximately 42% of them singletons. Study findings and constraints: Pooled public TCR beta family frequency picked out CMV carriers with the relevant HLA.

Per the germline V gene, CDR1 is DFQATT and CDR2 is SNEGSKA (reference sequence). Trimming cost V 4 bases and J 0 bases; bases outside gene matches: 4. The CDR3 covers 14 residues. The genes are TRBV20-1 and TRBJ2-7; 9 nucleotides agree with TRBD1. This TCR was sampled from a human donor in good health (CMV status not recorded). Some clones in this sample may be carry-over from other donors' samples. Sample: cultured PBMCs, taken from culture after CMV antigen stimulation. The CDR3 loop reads CSANGQGSSYEQYF. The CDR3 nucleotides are TGCAGTGCTAATGGACAGGGGAGCTCCTACGAGCAGTACTTC.